This TCR beta chain stems from a study of OX40 agonist ivuxolimab in advanced cancers. Study-wide context: Patients took ivuxolimab, an agonistic anti-OX40 (CD134) antibody.

Concerning this clone: Its target is unknown.

Whole-study findings and limits: At doses 0.1 to 3.0 mg/kg, CD4+ and CD8+ clones expanded.

Blood got drawn at baseline, again on cycle 4 day 1, and then on cycle 7 day 1. Some clones are missing from TCRdb's copy, which holds only in-frame ones; the method was immunoSEQ multiplex PCR. Among under 100,000 clones listed, about four fifths were seen once. From germline, CDR1 is MDHEN and CDR2 SYDVKM. Trimming left V 4 bases short and J 7 bases short, with 16 bases between. There are 14 residues in the CDR3. The sequenced sample was CD4+ or CD8+ T cells sorted from blood, obtained in a trial of the OX40 agonist ivuxolimab. This rearrangement joins TRBV28 to TRBJ2-5; no clear D. This clonotype originated in an adult with an advanced solid tumor such as melanoma, head and neck, liver or kidney cancer. CDR3 sequence: CASSSYSPPGTQYF. The CDR3, as DNA: TGTGCCAGCAGTTCGTACTCCCCCCCGGGGACCCAGTACTTC.